Listed below are T cell receptor beta chains from one sample, sequenced in a study of CD8+ T cells in alopecia areata. Only in-frame clones appear in the TCRdb table, and some are missing; sequencing was by immunoSEQ multiplex PCR. Of over 15,000 clones listed, about 63% are singletons. Sequenced here: skin, sampled at week 4, from a patient treated with tofacitinib. The origin of the receptors is a human donor with alopecia areata. The CDR3 runs from the conserved cysteine through the conserved F or W. The order of the fields is V gene, J gene, D gene, clone size, CDR3 DNA, CDR3 protein. A D gene is named only where the DNA matches it firmly. Clone sizes are given selectively: once, few, many, or a class where the clone is expanded.

v_gene: TRBV5-4; j_gene: TRBJ2-1; d_gene: TRBD1; abundance: large; CDR3nt: TGTGCCAGCAGCTCCGGGACAGTCGTTTACAATGAGCAGTTCTTC; CDR3aa: CASSSGTVVYNEQFF
v_gene: TRBV5-1; j_gene: TRBJ2-5; d_gene: -; abundance: few; CDR3nt: TGCGCCAGCAGCGCGAACCAAGAGACCCAGTACTTC; CDR3aa: CASSANQETQYF
v_gene: TRBV29-1; j_gene: TRBJ1-2; d_gene: -; abundance: -; CDR3nt: TGCAGCGTCGATCTCTCAGGGAGCTATGGCTACACCTTC; CDR3aa: CSVDLSGSYGYTF
v_gene: TRBV4-3; j_gene: TRBJ1-5; d_gene: TRBD1; abundance: -; CDR3nt: TGCGCCAGCAGCCAAGAAGGGACAGGGATTCAGCCCCAGCATTTT; CDR3aa: CASSQEGTGIQPQHF
v_gene: TRBV13; j_gene: TRBJ2-5; d_gene: TRBD1; abundance: -; CDR3nt: TGTGCCAGCAGCTTAAAGACAGGGGGCGTAGGGACCCAGTACTTC; CDR3aa: CASSLKTGGVGTQYF
v_gene: TRBV6-6; j_gene: TRBJ1-1; d_gene: TRBD1; abundance: -; CDR3nt: TGTGCCAGCAGAAACAGGGGATTTCTGAACACTGAAGCTTTCTTT; CDR3aa: CASRNRGFLNTEAFF
v_gene: TRBV2; j_gene: TRBJ2-5; d_gene: -; abundance: -; CDR3nt: TGTGCCAGCAGTGGCTCAGTCCGGGGGGAGACCCAGTACTTC; CDR3aa: CASSGSVRGETQYF
v_gene: TRBV2; j_gene: TRBJ2-7; d_gene: TRBD2; abundance: few; CDR3nt: TGTGCCAGCAGTGACTTCGCGGGGGGGATTAGCGAGCAGTACTTC; CDR3aa: CASSDFAGGISEQYF
v_gene: TRBV4-1; j_gene: TRBJ1-5; d_gene: -; abundance: -; CDR3nt: TGCGCCAGCAGCCAAGTGGGTGGCAGACCTAGCAATCAGCCCCAGCATTTT; CDR3aa: CASSQVGGRPSNQPQHF
v_gene: TRBV5-6; j_gene: TRBJ2-5; d_gene: TRBD1; abundance: once; CDR3nt: TGTGCCAGCAGCAGGACCAAGGGGACAGGGTATCGGGAGACCCAGTACTTC; CDR3aa: CASSRTKGTGYRETQYF
v_gene: TRBV9; j_gene: TRBJ1-3; d_gene: -; abundance: -; CDR3nt: TGTGCCAGCAGCGTCCTAGGAAGGCGAAGGAGGGGAAACACCATATATTTT; CDR3aa: CASSVLGRRRRGNTIYF
v_gene: TRBV7-2; j_gene: TRBJ1-3; d_gene: -; abundance: few; CDR3nt: TGTGCCAGCAGAATCAGGGGCAGCTCTGGAAACACCATATATTTT; CDR3aa: CASRIRGSSGNTIYF
v_gene: TRBV6-1; j_gene: TRBJ1-3; d_gene: -; abundance: -; CDR3nt: TGTGCCGGCCGTCTCGGAAACACCATATATTTT; CDR3aa: CAGRLGNTIYF